A single sample is the source of the 17 T cell receptor beta chains below, sequenced in a study of beta chain features in type 1 diabetes. Every bit of the isolated RNA underwent reverse transcription, so sequencing read expressed TCRB transcripts. Generated by immunoSEQ multiplex PCR, the TCRdb table keeps only in-frame clones and is missing some. Here the sample spans about 360,000 clones, roughly 12% being singletons. Specimen: naive CD4+ T cells from blood. These receptors were taken from a man between 18 and 29 years old in good health.

This clone has just a few counts. V usage is TRBV2 and J usage is TRBJ2-1, with 9 bases fitting TRBD1. The ends lost 6 bases at V and 3 bases at J; junction bases unmatched: 9. This CDR3 has 16 amino acids. Germline-derived CDR1 and CDR2 are SNHLY and FYNNEI. The CDR3 here is CASRAMGQGIYNEQFF. Here the CDR3 DNA reads TGTGCCAGCAGAGCTATGGGACAGGGTATCTACAATGAGCAGTTCTTC.

This clone was seen only a few times. The V and J genes are TRBV5-1 and TRBJ2-2, with unresolved D. The V gene's germline CDR1 is SGHRS and CDR2 YFSETQ. The CDR3 contains 13 residues. Between the trimmed V and J ends, which lost 4 bases and 6 bases, there was a span of 10 bases. The CDR3 is CASSVASAGELFF. The CDR3 coding sequence is TGCGCCAGCAGCGTTGCCTCGGCCGGGGAGCTGTTTTTT.

This chain links TRBV7-8 with TRBJ2-7; D perhaps matches TRBD2 (5 bases). CDR1 and CDR2 from the germline V gene are SGHVS and FQNEAQ. With 5 bases removed from V and 5 bases from J, the gap between germline ends came to 16 bases. The CDR3 covers 14 residues. This CDR3 is CASSPFGGRDEQYF. For the CDR3, the DNA is TGTGCCAGCAGCCCCTTTGGAGGCCGGGACGAGCAGTACTTC.

This clone showed up just a few times. V gene TRBV11-2 combines with J gene TRBJ1-5; D not resolved. This CDR3 contains 13 residues. V was clipped by 5 bases and J by 4 bases, with 9 bases between them. CDR1 SGHAT and CDR2 FQNNGV come from the germline V gene. In DNA form, the CDR3 reads TGTGCCAGCAGCCGGAGCTGGAATCAGCCCCAGCATTTT. Its protein product is CASSRSWNQPQHF.

This rearrangement joins TRBV5-4 to TRBJ1-1; 7 nucleotides match TRBD1. The germline CDR1 and CDR2 sequences are SGHNT and YYREEE (reference sequence). V was pared by 5 bases and J by 0 bases, with 10 bases of the junction left unmatched. The CDR3 totals 16 residues. The CDR3 reads CASRERQGMMNTEAFF. In nucleotides, the CDR3 is TGTGCCAGCAGGGAAAGACAGGGCATGATGAACACTGAAGCTTTCTTT.

The chain employs TRBV7-7 and TRBJ2-7; D is uncertain. This CDR3 is 13 amino acids long. Trimming pared 2 bases from V and 5 bases from J, leaving 10 bases between. Germline-derived CDR1 and CDR2 are SSHAT and FNYEAQ (reference sequence). Written as DNA, the CDR3 is TGTGCCAGCAGCTTAACCGAGATTCACGAGCAGTACTTC. Protein product: CASSLTEIHEQYF. Complete variable domain (other parts from reference TRBV7-7 and TRBJ2-7): GAGVSQSPRYKVTKRGQDVTLRCDPISSHATLYWYQQALGQGPEFLTYFNYEAQPDKSGLPSDRFSAERPEGSISTLTIQRTEQRDSAMYRCASSLTEIHEQYFGPGTRLTVT.

The rearrangement uses TRBV6-6 and TRBJ2-1, with 12 nucleotides matching TRBD2. Germline loops: CDR1 MNHNY, CDR2 SVGAGI (reference sequence). Trimming took 6 bases from V and 7 from J; bases not matched to a gene: 4. The CDR3 covers 14 residues. The CDR3 sequence is CASSRLAGENEQFF. The CDR3 bases are TGTGCCAGCAGCCGACTAGCGGGAGAGAATGAGCAGTTCTTC.

This clone was counted only a few times. Other DNA sequences within the sample encode an identical CDR3. This chain connects TRBV11-2 to TRBJ2-1, with 10 bases matching TRBD2. In germline, CDR1 is SGHAT, CDR2 FQNNGV. The CDR3 loop spans 15 amino acids. V trimming: 4 bases; J trimming: 2 bases; junction bases outside the gene matches: 2. The CDR3 is CASSSLAGAYNEQFF. The CDR3 bases are TGTGCCAGCAGCTCGCTAGCGGGGGCCTACAATGAGCAGTTCTTC. Variable domain in full (rest from reference TRBV11-2 and TRBJ2-1): EAGVAQSPRYKIIEKRQSVAFWCNPISGHATLYWYQQILGQGPKLLIQFQNNGVVDDSQLPKDRFSAERLKGVDSTLKIQPAKLEDSAVYLCASSSLAGAYNEQFFGPGTRLTVL.

The V gene is TRBV6-5, the J gene TRBJ1-5; D may be TRBD1 (6 bases). This CDR3 has 15 residues. V was pared by 0 bases and J by 7 bases, with 13 bases between. From germline, CDR1 is MNHEY and CDR2 SVGAGI. CDR3 DNA: TGTGCCAGCAGTTACTCGGTTCAGGGGACGCAGCCCCAGCATTTT. This encodes CASSYSVQGTQPQHF.

V and J are TRBV30 and TRBJ1-2; 8 bases align to TRBD1. Germline trimming cut 4 bases from V and 5 bases from J; bases unmatched to any gene: 12. The V gene's germline CDR1 is GTSNPN and CDR2 SVGIG (reference sequence). This CDR3 has 15 residues. In nucleotides, the CDR3 is TGTGCCTGGATTATACGACAGGGGCACCCATATGGCTACACCTTC. As protein: CAWIIRQGHPYGYTF.

The genes are TRBV5-1 and TRBJ1-2; 10 bases match TRBD1. Germline V gene lookup returns CDR1 SGHRS and CDR2 YFSETQ. The CDR3 spans 15 residues. Unmatched junction bases numbered 7, after V lost 4 bases and J lost 4 bases. The CDR3 region is CASSMGTGASYGYTF. The DNA of the CDR3 is TGCGCCAGCAGCATGGGGACAGGGGCTTCCTATGGCTACACCTTC.

This clone has a handful of counts. This chain joins TRBV30 and TRBJ2-3; tentatively, D is TRBD2 (5 bases). V lost 8 bases, J lost 0 bases, and 12 bases lay in between. The CDR3 has 13 residues. CDR1 is GTSNPN and CDR2 is SVGIG in the germline V gene (reference sequence). The CDR3 nucleotides read TGTGCCGGAAAGCGGTCTAGCACAGATACGCAGTATTTT. Its translation is CAGKRSSTDTQYF. Using reference TRBV30 and TRBJ2-3 for the parts outside the CDR3, the full variable domain is SQTIHQWPATLVQPVGSPLSLECTVEGTSNPNLYWYRQAAGRGLQLLFYSVGIGQISSEVPQNLSASRPQDRQFILSSKKLLLSDSGFYLCAGKRSSTDTQYFGPGTRLTVL.

The rearrangement uses TRBV6-5 and TRBJ1-1; perhaps TRBD1 as D (6 bases). Germline V gene data show CDR1 as MNHEY and CDR2 as SVGAGI. The CDR3 has 13 residues. Between the trimmed V and J ends, which lost 6 bases and 4 bases, there was a span of 12 bases. The CDR3 region has the DNA TGTGCCAGCAGACAGGGCGAGACCACTGAAGCTTTCTTT. Its translation is CASRQGETTEAFF.

The chain links TRBV7-2 to TRBJ2-3, with 11 bases aligning to TRBD2. Unmatched junction bases numbered 9, after V lost 5 bases and J lost 11 bases. Germline CDR1 reads SGHTA; CDR2 reads FQGNSA. This CDR3 spans 14 amino acids. In DNA form, the CDR3 reads TGTGCCAGCAGCGACGGATTAGCGGGGGGGGTGCAGTATTTT. Residues: CASSDGLAGGVQYF.

The chain combines TRBV9 with TRBJ1-5; tentative D call: TRBD1 (5 bases). The CDR3 loop spans 15 amino acids. Germline V CDR1 and CDR2: SGDLS, YYNGEE. The ends were cut back, 0 bases at V and 5 bases at J, with 12 bases in the middle. CDR3 in amino acids: CASSVAGGRDQPQHF. The DNA for the CDR3 is TGTGCCAGCAGCGTAGCTGGTGGCAGGGATCAGCCCCAGCATTTT.

The table lists this clone with a few counts. This rearrangement joins TRBV6-5 to TRBJ2-7; D unresolved. This CDR3 contains 14 residues. Germline V gene data show CDR1 as MNHEY and CDR2 as SVGAGI. The V and J ends lost 5 bases and 5 bases respectively, with 16 bases between them. The CDR3 bases are TGTGCCAGCAGTGAAAATCGGGTTCTAGACGAGCAGTACTTC. It specifies CASSENRVLDEQYF.

This clone was counted a few times. This rearrangement joins TRBV30 to TRBJ2-5, with D possibly TRBD1 on 5 matching bases. CDR1 is GTSNPN, CDR2 SVGIG, per germline (reference sequence). CDR3 length: 15 amino acids. Trimming took 3 bases from V and 0 from J, leaving 14 bases between them. The CDR3 coding sequence is TGTGCCTGGAGGTTTGACAGCCGGTACCAAGAGACCCAGTACTTC. This codes for CAWRFDSRYQETQYF.